This T cell receptor beta chain was recorded in a study of neurological immune-mediated disorders. General observations from the study: The authors found no clinical or MRI feature associated with the multiple sclerosis repertoire cluster. Expanded clones shared no CDR3 amino acid sequences across subjects, suggesting private repertoires in all groups.

From 2 million PBMCs stored at -80 C, the unsorted libraries were generated. In its sample, this clonotype was seen many times. The antigen remains undetermined. The cDNA was synthesized by means of template-switch 5'RACE, which was carried out with 10-nucleotide random UMIs. TCRdb reanalysed the 5' RACE reads using MiXCR and keeps one entry per CDR3 protein. Here the sample spans 42,000 or so distinct CDR3 sequences, over 2% being singletons. V lost 4 bases and J 0 bases, leaving 9 bases between the germline ends. The CDR3 extends over 14 amino acids. Per the germline V gene, CDR1 is SGHAT and CDR2 is FQNNGV.

Source material: PBMCs. The clonotype comes from a man aged 25 to 45 with multiple sclerosis. This chain joins TRBV11-2 and TRBJ1-2; D not resolved. As DNA, the CDR3 is TGTGCCAGCAGCTGGACTGGCGCTAACTATGGCTACACCTTC. Translating gives CASSWTGANYGYTF.